Listed here are 14 T cell receptor beta chains from one sample, sequenced in a study of graft-versus-host responses after intestinal transplantation. This table comes from immunoSEQ multiplex PCR, and its TCRdb copy is limited to in-frame clones, with some not included. The sample records about 23,000 clones, 90% being singletons. Sequences were derived from PBMCs, sampled just over 38 days after intestinal transplant. These receptors all come from a human patient who received an intestinal transplant, so some T cells may come from the graft donor.

In this sample, this clone turned up once. V and J are TRBV7-9 and TRBJ2-7, with D perhaps TRBD1 (6 bases). Germline V gives CDR1 SEHNR, CDR2 FQNEAQ (reference sequence). The CDR3 sequence is 14 residues long. Trimming shortened V by 4 bases and J by 4 bases, and 14 bases separated the two germline ends. The CDR3 bases are TGTGCCAGCAGCTACAGGGTTGGTTTGTACGAGCAGTACTTC. This translates into CASSYRVGLYEQYF.

In its sample, this clone was seen once. The gene calls are TRBV27 and TRBJ1-2, with D perhaps TRBD1 (5 bases). The CDR3 covers 14 residues. Trimming cost V 11 bases and J 7 bases, with 23 bases left between them. The germline V gene has CDR1 MNHEY and CDR2 SMNVEV (reference sequence). The CDR3 loop reads CASSPGLYLGGYTF. Written as DNA, the CDR3 is TGTGCCTCGAGCCCGGGACTCTACCTAGGTGGCTACACCTTC.

The gene calls are TRBV5-1 and TRBJ2-5; 8 nucleotides agree with TRBD2. Germline lookup yields CDR1 SGHRS and CDR2 YFSETQ. After removal of 5 bases from V and 1 base from J, the junction contained 7 bases not matched to a gene. The CDR3 has 15 amino acids. The CDR3 sequence: CASSHTSGGQETQYF. The CDR3 nucleotides are TGCGCCAGCAGTCACACTAGCGGAGGCCAAGAGACCCAGTACTTC.

The genes are TRBV14 and TRBJ2-1; D is perhaps TRBD2 (6 bases). Trimming took 4 bases from V and 4 from J, leaving 14 bases between them. Germline loops: CDR1 SGHDN, CDR2 FVKESK. The CDR3 is made up of 15 amino acids. CDR3 sequence: CASSRTGVGYNEQFF. CDR3 bases: TGTGCCAGCAGCCGAACGGGGGTAGGGTACAATGAGCAGTTCTTC.

The V call is TRBV2, the J call TRBJ2-7; D ambiguous. CDR1 and CDR2 from the germline V gene are SNHLY and FYNNEI. CDR3 length equals 15 residues. V lost 4 bases to trimming and J lost 6 bases, with 19 bases between them. CDR3 DNA sequence: TGTGCCAGCAGTGGGACCTACCTACCCACCTTCGAGCAGTACTTC. Translated, it gives CASSGTYLPTFEQYF.

V and J are TRBV27 and TRBJ2-7; 7 bases match TRBD2. The CDR3 contains 14 residues. Germline CDR1 and CDR2: MNHEY and SMNVEV (reference sequence). With V trimmed by 0 bases and J by 4 bases, 3 bases remained unmatched. The CDR3 here is CASSLSRGEYEQYF. For the CDR3, the DNA is TGTGCCAGCAGTTTATCTCGGGGGGAGTACGAGCAGTACTTC.

This chain connects TRBV11-2 to TRBJ2-3; 8 positions agree with TRBD1. Germline CDR1 SGHAT, CDR2 FQNNGV. The ends lost 2 bases at V and 4 bases at J; junction bases unmatched: 5. The CDR3 spans 15 residues. CDR3 coding DNA: TGTGCCAGCAGCTTACAGGGGGCTCGGGCAGATACGCAGTATTTT. Its translation: CASSLQGARADTQYF.

The CDR3: CASSLGGHTYNSPLHF. Here the CDR3 DNA reads TGTGCCAGCAGTTTAGGGGGACACACCTATAATTCACCCCTCCACTTT. The J gene is TRBJ1-6, the V gene TRBV28; D is possibly TRBD1 (6 bases). Trimming shortened V by 2 bases and J by 2 bases, and 10 bases separated the two germline ends. CDR1 and CDR2 (germline): MDHEN, SYDVKM. The CDR3 spans 16 residues.

The chain has TRBV10-3 and TRBJ2-3, with D unclear. The germline V gene has CDR1 ENHRY and CDR2 SYGVKD. The V gene lost 6 bases and the J gene lost 5 bases, with 3 bases spanning the gap. CDR3 size: 10 residues. This CDR3 reads CAIREDTQYF. CDR3 DNA sequence: TGTGCCATCAGAGAAGATACGCAGTATTTT.

The V and J genes are TRBV4-2 and TRBJ2-1; 8 bases map to TRBD2. CDR3 length: 19 residues. The V segment lost 2 bases and the J segment 4 bases; nucleotides outside the gene matches: 16. CDR1 and CDR2 (germline): LGHNA, YNFKEQ. The DNA of the CDR3 is TGTGCCAGCAGCCAAAGGCGCCGTGGAGACAGCGGGGGATACAATGAGCAGTTCTTC. It translates to CASSQRRRGDSGGYNEQFF.

This chain connects TRBV5-1 to TRBJ1-2; TRBD1 aligns across 7 bases. This CDR3 region has 15 residues. The V gene end was trimmed by 5 bases and the J gene end by 4 bases; junction bases not matched to a gene: 11. In germline, CDR1 is SGHRS, CDR2 YFSETQ. This CDR3 reads CASSPMYRDSYGYTF. The CDR3 DNA reads as TGCGCCAGCAGTCCCATGTACCGGGACAGCTATGGCTACACCTTC.

The chain combines TRBV21-1 with TRBJ2-7; the tabulated D call, TRBD1, remains unverified against the DNA. TRBV21-1 corresponds to a pseudogene. This CDR3 comprises 16 residues. The DNA for the CDR3 is TGTGCCAGCAGCAAAAAGCCCCGGGACATTCTCTACGAGCAGTACTTC. Translation: CASSKKPRDILYEQYF.

This chain links TRBV28 with TRBJ1-4; D perhaps matches TRBD1 (6 bases). The germline V gene encodes CDR1 MDHEN and CDR2 SYDVKM. This CDR3 contains 14 residues. V lost 4 bases, J lost 5 bases, and 11 bases lay in between. The CDR3 here is CASSYGGANEKLFF. The CDR3 nucleotides read TGTGCCAGCAGTTACGGGGGGGCGAATGAAAAACTGTTTTTT.

The rearrangement uses TRBV7-3 and TRBJ1-2; D is perhaps TRBD1 (5 bases). The length of the CDR3 is 16 residues. V shed 1 base and J shed 8 bases, with 20 bases lying between them. Germline V gene sequence: CDR1 SGHTA, CDR2 FQGTGA. CDR3 amino acids: CASSLRLRGTPCGYTF. The CDR3 region has the DNA TGTGCCAGCAGCTTAAGGTTGAGGGGAACGCCCTGCGGCTACACCTTC.